These 22 T cell receptor beta chains share one sample of origin, sequenced in a study of blood T cell repertoires in COVID-19 (dated by TCRdb to between 2020 and 2021). Library preparation employed the immunoSEQ multiplex PCR assay. The table comes from immuneACCESS by way of TCRdb, which keeps in-frame sequences with V and J called. Part of the clones is missing from these tables; in studies checked, under half for an unresolved V gene and the rest for unknown reasons. Within this sample are approximately 210,000 clones, with roughly four fifths of them counted one time only. The ten largest clonotypes hold approximately 8% of the sample. Source material: peripheral blood. These receptors originate from a woman aged 50 to 60 with active or convalescent COVID-19.

The CDR3 reads CASSLAGREDYGYTF. CDR3 nucleotides: TGTGCCAGCAGCTTGGCTGGCAGGGAAGACTATGGCTACACCTTC. The chain recombines TRBV5-4 with TRBJ1-2, with D possibly TRBD1 on 5 matching bases. Trimming left V 0 bases short and J 3 bases short, with 12 bases between. The CDR3 spans 15 residues. The V gene's germline CDR1 is SGHNT and CDR2 YYREEE (reference sequence).

The chain employs TRBV18 and TRBJ1-1; no reliable D call. Trimming shortened V by 6 bases and J by 2 bases, and 13 bases separated the two germline ends. Germline CDR1 is KGHSH and CDR2 is LQKENI. The CDR3 runs 14 residues. Here the CDR3 reads CASSEGWGNTEAFF. CDR3 in DNA: TGTGCCAGCTCCGAGGGATGGGGTAACACTGAAGCTTTCTTT.

The J gene is TRBJ2-1, the V gene TRBV27; the D is unclear. V was shortened by 4 bases and J by 0 bases, with 10 bases between the two germline ends. The CDR3 spans 15 residues. Germline CDR1 MNHEY, CDR2 SMNVEV (reference sequence). This chain's CDR3 is CASSSSMSSYNEQFF. DNA for the CDR3: TGTGCCAGCAGTTCCTCAATGAGCTCCTACAATGAGCAGTTCTTC.

The gene calls are TRBV5-1 and TRBJ2-7, with 8 bases aligning to TRBD2. CDR1 and CDR2 (germline): SGHRS, YFSETQ. Trimming removed 4 bases from V and 6 bases from J; junction bases left unmatched: 18. CDR3 size: 17 residues. CDR3 in amino acids: CASSPTGGAQYFIEQYF. CDR3 nucleotide sequence: TGCGCCAGCAGCCCCACGGGGGGGGCCCAATACTTTATCGAGCAGTACTTC. Looking up the rest from reference TRBV5-1 and TRBJ2-7 gives the full variable domain: KAGVTQTPRYLIKTRGQQVTLSCSPISGHRSVSWYQQTPGQGLQFLFEYFSETQRNKGNFPGRFSGRQFSNSRSEMNVSTLELGDSALYLCASSPTGGAQYFIEQYFGPGTRLTVT.

This clone was seen a few times. This chain joins TRBV7-2 and TRBJ1-4; 7 bases are shared with TRBD1. J was trimmed by 0 bases and V by 3 bases; bases with no gene match: 7. Germline V CDR1 and CDR2: SGHTA, FQGNSA. This CDR3 spans 17 amino acids. The CDR3 DNA sequence: TGTGCCAGCAGCTTGTCTTCCGGGACAGCAACTAATGAAAAACTGTTTTTT. Amino acid sequence: CASSLSSGTATNEKLFF.

The V and J genes are TRBV18 and TRBJ2-1; 10 bases agree with TRBD1. This CDR3 is built from 13 residues. Germline-derived CDR1 and CDR2 are KGHSH and LQKENI. Trimming removed 4 bases from V and 6 bases from J; junction bases left unmatched: 0. CDR3 loop: CASSRQGANEQFF. CDR3 in DNA: TGTGCCAGCTCACGACAGGGGGCCAATGAGCAGTTCTTC.

The CDR3 sequence: CASSDDRGKTGELFF. The CDR3 DNA is TGTGCCAGCAGTGACGACAGGGGTAAAACCGGGGAGCTGTTTTTT. The chain has TRBV25-1 and TRBJ2-2, with 8 bases lining up with TRBD1. V trimming: 3 bases; J trimming: 5 bases; junction bases outside the gene matches: 5. The CDR3 has 15 residues. CDR1 and CDR2 (germline): MGHDK, SYGVNS.

The J gene is TRBJ1-6, the V gene TRBV5-1; the D gene is possibly TRBD1 (5 bases). The V end lost 3 bases, the J end lost 8 bases, and 18 bases lay between the germline ends. This CDR3 contains 16 residues. Germline CDR1 and CDR2: SGHRS and YFSETQ. The CDR3 region is CASSWTPGGRDSPLHF. As DNA, the CDR3 is TGCGCCAGCAGCTGGACCCCGGGAGGCAGGGATTCACCCCTCCACTTT.

The chain has TRBV19 and TRBJ1-2; D ambiguous. V lost 5 bases and J lost 8, with 12 bases in between. The CDR3 is 12 amino acids. Germline values: CDR1 LNHDA, CDR2 SQIVND (reference sequence). This CDR3 is CASSLTEQGYTF. The DNA for the CDR3 is TGTGCCAGTAGTTTGACTGAGCAGGGCTACACCTTC.

This chain uses TRBV24-1 with TRBJ1-1, with TRBD1 matching over 8 bases. The CDR3 length is 13 residues. V dropped 3 bases and J dropped 8; count of bases not matched to a gene: 4. Germline-derived CDR1 and CDR2 are KGHDR and SFDVKD. The DNA for the CDR3 is TGTGCCACCAGTGATCTGCCAGGGGGCGAAGCTTTCTTT. Translated, it gives CATSDLPGGEAFF.

CDR3 loop: CASSLGQGALGNTIYF. CDR3 coding DNA: TGTGCCAGCAGCCTCGGACAGGGGGCGCTGGGAAACACCATATATTTT. This rearrangement joins TRBV5-6 to TRBJ1-3; 11 nucleotides line up with TRBD1. After removal of 4 bases from V and 4 bases from J, the junction contained 7 bases not matched to a gene. This CDR3 has 16 residues. The germline CDR1 and CDR2 sequences are SGHDT and YYEEEE.

The chain recombines TRBV5-4 with TRBJ2-7; 14 bases match TRBD2. The CDR3 is 15 amino acids. CDR1 is SGHNT, CDR2 YYREEE, per germline (reference sequence). The ends lost 4 bases at V and 6 bases at J; junction bases unmatched: 6. The CDR3 region has the DNA TGTGCCAGCAGCCTAACGGGACTAGCGGGAGTCGAGCAGTACTTC. This translates into CASSLTGLAGVEQYF.

V is TRBV5-1 and J is TRBJ1-1; 9 positions match TRBD1. The CDR3 spans 15 residues. The ends lost 4 bases at V and 7 bases at J; junction bases unmatched: 11. Germline V gene sequence: CDR1 SGHRS, CDR2 YFSETQ. DNA for the CDR3: TGCGCCAGCAGCCAAAACGGACAGGGGACTGGTGAAGCTTTCTTT. This gives the protein CASSQNGQGTGEAFF.

The chain links TRBV6-5 to TRBJ1-3; D possibly corresponds to TRBD1 (5 bases). This CDR3 is 15 amino acids long. Trimming stripped 6 bases from V and 0 bases from J, with 12 bases between. Per the germline V gene, CDR1 is MNHEY and CDR2 is SVGAGI. In DNA, the CDR3 is TGTGCCAGCAGATTGGACATTTTCTCTGGAAACACCATATATTTT. Translation: CASRLDIFSGNTIYF.

V is TRBV5-1 and J is TRBJ1-1; 8 bases match TRBD1. CDR3 length: 16 amino acids. V shed 0 bases, J shed 5 bases, and the junction held 9 bases outside the gene matches. Germline V gene lookup returns CDR1 SGHRS and CDR2 YFSETQ. The CDR3 nucleotides are TGCGCCAGCAGCTTGGTTGCAGGGGGCGTGGGGACTGAAGCTTTCTTT. Protein product: CASSLVAGGVGTEAFF.

Written as DNA, the CDR3 is TGCGCCAGCAGCTTGGAGGGGAGCCTGAGGGGGGAGCAGTACTTC. Encoded protein: CASSLEGSLRGEQYF. The chain links TRBV5-1 to TRBJ2-7; D perhaps matches TRBD1 (6 bases). The CDR3 length is 15 residues. Germline CDR1 reads SGHRS; CDR2 reads YFSETQ. Trimming shortened V by 0 bases and J by 7 bases, and 17 bases separated the two germline ends.

The CDR3 nucleotides are TGTGCCAGCAGCTTACAGGGGGATACGCAGTATTTT. It encodes CASSLQGDTQYF. The V call is TRBV11-3, the J call TRBJ2-3; a weak D match, TRBD1 (6 bases). V was clipped by 2 bases and J by 6 bases, with 6 bases between them. This CDR3 is built from 12 residues. In germline, CDR1 is SGHNT, CDR2 YENEEA.

The chain recombines TRBV19 with TRBJ2-7; the match to TRBD1 covers 8 bases. This CDR3 comprises 14 residues. Germline V gene data show CDR1 as LNHDA and CDR2 as SQIVND (reference sequence). The junction had 9 bases not matched to a gene; V was cut back by 5 bases and J by 6 bases. CDR3 nucleotide sequence: TGTGCCAGTAGTGTCGGACAGGGACTTCTCGAGCAGTACTTC. This sequence encodes CASSVGQGLLEQYF.

The chain recombines TRBV4-1 with TRBJ2-3; a weak D match, TRBD1 (7 bases). V was shortened by 4 bases and J by 5 bases, with 16 bases between the two germline ends. Germline V gene data show CDR1 as MGHRA and CDR2 as YSYEKL. This CDR3 region has 15 residues. The CDR3: CASSPQGGAVDTQYF. CDR3 bases: TGCGCCAGCAGCCCCCAGGGGGGTGCCGTAGATACGCAGTATTTT.

This chain joins TRBV5-6 and TRBJ2-5; 10 bases fit TRBD2. V shed 4 bases, J shed 4 bases, and the junction held 4 bases outside the gene matches. Per germline, CDR1 SGHDT and CDR2 YYEEEE. The CDR3 runs to 14 residues. DNA for the CDR3: TGTGCCAGCAGCGGGACTAGCGAAGGAGAGACCCAGTACTTC. It is translated as CASSGTSEGETQYF.

V is TRBV5-1 and J is TRBJ1-1; D is perhaps TRBD1 (5 bases). V lost 6 bases to trimming and J lost 2 bases, with 20 bases between them. The CDR3 runs 16 residues. Germline CDR1 and CDR2: SGHRS and YFSETQ. The CDR3 coding sequence is TGCGCCAGCACCGAGGCCCAGCGGGGGGTAAACACTGAAGCTTTCTTT. It codes for CASTEAQRGVNTEAFF.

The rearrangement joins TRBV5-4 to TRBJ1-2; D unclear. The V and J ends lost 3 bases and 7 bases respectively, with 19 bases between them. Looked up from germline, CDR1 is SGHNT and CDR2 is YYREEE (reference sequence). This CDR3 has 15 amino acids. Written as DNA, the CDR3 is TGTGCCAGCAGCTCGATTCTCCCCTCAGCGCTTGGCTACACCTTC. The encoded protein is CASSSILPSALGYTF.